The 9 T cell receptor beta chains presented below share a single source sample, sequenced in a study of response to subunit inactivated influenza vaccine. TCRdb processed the RT-PCR reads anew with MiXCR; each CDR3 protein has one entry. The sample lists a few hundred thousand distinct CDR3 sequences; 22% were seen once. This specimen consisted of PBMCs from blood, obtained less than 22 months after vaccination. The receptors were sampled from a man aged 45-69 years who received an inactivated influenza vaccine.

This clonotype is a singleton in its sample. The chain joins TRBV2 to TRBJ2-7, with D possibly being TRBD1 (6 bases). CDR3 length: 15 amino acids. V lost 6 bases and J 5 bases, leaving 20 bases between the germline ends. The germline gives CDR1 SNHLY, CDR2 FYNNEI. CDR3 bases: TGTGCCAGCAGGGATCTTCTACAGGGCCTGGACGAGCAGTACTTC. Translating gives CASRDLLQGLDEQYF.

A few counts support this clonotype. This rearrangement joins TRBV20-1 to TRBJ1-6; D is possibly TRBD1 (5 bases). Germline V gene lookup returns CDR1 DFQATT and CDR2 SNEGSKA (reference sequence). The V gene lost 1 base and the J gene lost 10 bases, with 17 bases spanning the gap. CDR3 length equals 15 residues. Here the CDR3 DNA reads TGCAGTGCTAGAGGGCAGGGATGGATCAAGTCACCCCTCCACTTT. Translation: CSARGQGWIKSPLHF.

This chain joins TRBV6-2 or TRBV6-3 and TRBJ2-2; D gene ambiguous. The CDR3 spans 12 residues. With 10 bases removed from V and 6 bases from J, the gap between germline ends came to 12 bases. Germline V gene sequence: CDR1 MNHEY, CDR2 SVGEGT. This CDR3 reads CANARPAGELFF. CDR3 DNA sequence: TGTGCCAACGCCCGCCCTGCCGGGGAGCTGTTTTTT.

Written as DNA, the CDR3 is TGTGCCAGCAGCACCCTTCCCGGGACAATATACGAGCAGTACTTC. Its translation is CASSTLPGTIYEQYF. The chain joins TRBV11-2 to TRBJ2-7; perhaps TRBD1 as D (6 bases). The V and J ends lost 5 bases and 4 bases respectively, with 18 bases between them. In germline, CDR1 is SGHAT, CDR2 FQNNGV. The CDR3 consists of 15 residues.

V and J are TRBV10-3 and TRBJ2-1; 9 nucleotides match TRBD2. The CDR3 loop spans 14 amino acids. In germline, CDR1 is ENHRY, CDR2 SYGVKD. With V trimmed by 7 bases and J by 8 bases, 9 bases remained unmatched. CDR3 sequence (DNA): TGTGCCATCATGAGGCTAGCGGGAATCGATGAGCAGTTCTTC. Amino acid sequence: CAIMRLAGIDEQFF.

V and J are TRBV6-2 or TRBV6-3 and TRBJ2-5; D unclear. The CDR3 loop spans 12 amino acids. CDR1 MNHEY and CDR2 SVGEGT come from the germline V gene. V dropped 0 bases and J dropped 7 bases, with 6 bases sitting between them. This chain's CDR3 is CASSYSSGTQYF. The DNA of the CDR3 is TGTGCCAGCAGTTACTCGTCCGGGACCCAGTACTTC.

V gene TRBV29-1 combines with J gene TRBJ1-2; the match to TRBD1 covers 8 bases. The CDR3 covers 12 residues. The germline V gene has CDR1 SQVTM and CDR2 ANQGSEA. With V trimmed by 6 bases and J by 4 bases, 4 bases remained unmatched. This CDR3 is CSVDTGGYGYTF. CDR3 nucleotide sequence: TGCAGCGTCGATACAGGGGGCTATGGCTACACCTTC. The whole variable domain, filled in from reference TRBV29-1 and TRBJ1-2, reads SAVISQKPSRDICQRGTSLTIQCQVDSQVTMMFWYRQQPGQSLTLIATANQGSEATYESGFVIDKFPISRPNLTFSTLTVSNMSPEDSSIYLCSVDTGGYGYTFGSGTRLTVV.

V usage is TRBV7-2 and J usage is TRBJ1-3; D unclear. This CDR3 has 16 residues. CDR1 is SGHTA, CDR2 FQGNSA, per germline. V lost 0 bases, J lost 0 bases, and 9 bases lay in between. In DNA form, the CDR3 reads TGTGCCAGCAGCTTAGCGATGCGGTACTCTGGAAACACCATATATTTT. Protein sequence: CASSLAMRYSGNTIYF. The variable domain in full, completed from reference TRBV7-2 and TRBJ1-3, reads GAGVSQSPSNKVTEKGKDVELRCDPISGHTALYWYRQSLGQGLEFLIYFQGNSAPDKSGLPSDRFSAERTGGSVSTLTIQRTQQEDSAVYLCASSLAMRYSGNTIYFGEGSWLTVV.

The sample holds a few counts of this clonotype. The chain carries TRBV9 and TRBJ2-2, with unresolved D. This CDR3 comprises 17 residues. Per germline, CDR1 SGDLS and CDR2 YYNGEE. V lost 0 bases and J 5 bases, leaving 17 bases between the germline ends. CDR3 amino acids: CASSVEVRPVGTGELFF. The CDR3 nucleotides are TGTGCCAGCAGCGTAGAAGTCAGGCCTGTCGGGACCGGGGAGCTGTTTTTT.